The following is a T cell receptor (beta chain) sequence with its context. The sample is drawn from a study of early T cells in non-severe SARS-CoV-2 infection. Study summary: The study sequenced bulk RNA from unsorted whole blood, with chains unpaired.

The protocol attached unique molecular identifiers to individual cDNA molecules. TCRdb reprocessed the 5' RACE reads via MiXCR and lists one record per CDR3 protein. The data hold tens of thousands of distinct CDR3 sequences, with roughly 12% observed a single time. This clonotype was obtained from an adult who was a healthcare worker with PCR-confirmed SARS-CoV-2 infection or an uninfected control (not recorded which). Sequencing input: whole blood.

CDR3 nucleotides: TGTGCCAGCAGTTACGATGGCAGTAATTCACCCCTCCACTTT. It is translated as CASSYDGSNSPLHF. The chain has TRBV6-6 and TRBJ1-6; D remains ambiguous. The CDR3 extends over 14 amino acids. With 2 bases removed from V and 6 bases from J, the gap between germline ends came to 8 bases. Germline values: CDR1 MNHNY, CDR2 SVGAGI (reference sequence).